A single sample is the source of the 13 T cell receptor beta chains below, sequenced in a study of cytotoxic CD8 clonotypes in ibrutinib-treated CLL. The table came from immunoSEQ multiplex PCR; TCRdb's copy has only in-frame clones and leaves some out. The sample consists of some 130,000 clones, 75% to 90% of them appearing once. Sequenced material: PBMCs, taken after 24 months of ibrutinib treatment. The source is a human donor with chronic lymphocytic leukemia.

CDR3 nucleotide sequence: TGTGCCAGCAGCCCCGGCTTAGGGACCTCCTCCTACGAGCAGTACTTC. Its translation is CASSPGLGTSSYEQYF. The V gene is TRBV7-2, the J gene TRBJ2-7, with D tentatively TRBD1 or TRBD2 (5 bases each). The CDR3 is 16 residues long. The germline V gene has CDR1 SGHTA and CDR2 FQGNSA. The germline V and J ends were trimmed by 5 bases and 0 bases, with 17 bases remaining between them. The full variable domain, completed using reference TRBV7-2 and TRBJ2-7, is GAGVSQSPSNKVTEKGKDVELRCDPISGHTALYWYRQSLGQGLEFLIYFQGNSAPDKSGLPSDRFSAERTGGSVSTLTIQRTQQEDSAVYLCASSPGLGTSSYEQYFGPGTRLTVT.

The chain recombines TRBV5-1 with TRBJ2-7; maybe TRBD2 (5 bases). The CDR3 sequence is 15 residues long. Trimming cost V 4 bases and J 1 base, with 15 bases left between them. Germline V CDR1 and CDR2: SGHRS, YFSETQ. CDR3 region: CASSPQADGSYEQYF. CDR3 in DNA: TGCGCCAGCAGCCCCCAAGCGGACGGGTCCTACGAGCAGTACTTC.

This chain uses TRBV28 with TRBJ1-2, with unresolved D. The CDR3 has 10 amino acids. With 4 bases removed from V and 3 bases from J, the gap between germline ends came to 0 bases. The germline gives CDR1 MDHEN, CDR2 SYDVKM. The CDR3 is CASSYYGYTF. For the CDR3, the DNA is TGTGCCAGCAGTTACTATGGCTACACCTTC.

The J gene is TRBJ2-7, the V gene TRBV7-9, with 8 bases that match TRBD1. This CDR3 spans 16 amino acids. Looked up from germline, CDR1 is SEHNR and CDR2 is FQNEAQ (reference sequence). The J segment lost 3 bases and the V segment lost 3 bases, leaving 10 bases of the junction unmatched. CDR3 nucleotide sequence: TGTGCCAGCAGCTTTCAGACTTTGGGACAGGTCTACGAGCAGTACTTC. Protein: CASSFQTLGQVYEQYF.

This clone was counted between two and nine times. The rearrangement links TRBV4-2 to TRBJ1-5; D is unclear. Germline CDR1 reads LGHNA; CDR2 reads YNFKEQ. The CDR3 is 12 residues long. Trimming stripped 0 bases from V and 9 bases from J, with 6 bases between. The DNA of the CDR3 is TGTGCCAGCAGCCAAGATGGAGGGCCCCAGCATTTT. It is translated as CASSQDGGPQHF.

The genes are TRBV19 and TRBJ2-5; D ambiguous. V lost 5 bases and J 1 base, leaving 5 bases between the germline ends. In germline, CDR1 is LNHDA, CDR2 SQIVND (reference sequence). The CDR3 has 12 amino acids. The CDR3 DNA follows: TGTGCCAGTAGTGGGTCCCAAGAGACCCAGTACTTC. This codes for CASSGSQETQYF.

The CDR3 coding sequence is TGCGCCAGCAGCCAAATCCGGGACAGCCAAGAGACCCAGTACTTC. Protein product: CASSQIRDSQETQYF. V usage is TRBV4-3 and J usage is TRBJ2-5; TRBD1 matches at 7 bases. Germline loops: CDR1 LGHNA, CDR2 YSLEER. The trim removed 2 bases at V and 1 base at J, leaving 4 bases unmatched. The CDR3 spans 15 residues.

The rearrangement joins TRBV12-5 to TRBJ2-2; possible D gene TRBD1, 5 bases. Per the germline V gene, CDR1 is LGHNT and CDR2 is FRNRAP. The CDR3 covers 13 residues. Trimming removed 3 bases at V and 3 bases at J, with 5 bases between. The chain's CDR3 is CASGLGDTGELFF. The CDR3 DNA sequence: TGTGCTAGTGGTTTAGGGGACACCGGGGAGCTGTTTTTT.

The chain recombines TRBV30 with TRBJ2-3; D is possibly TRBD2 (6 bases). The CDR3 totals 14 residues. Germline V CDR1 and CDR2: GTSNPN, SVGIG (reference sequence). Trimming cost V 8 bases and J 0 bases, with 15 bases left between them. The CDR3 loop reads CALARGFSTDTQYF. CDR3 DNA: TGTGCCCTCGCTCGGGGGTTTAGCACAGATACGCAGTATTTT. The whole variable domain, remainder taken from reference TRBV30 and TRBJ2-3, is SQTIHQWPATLVQPVGSPLSLECTVEGTSNPNLYWYRQAAGRGLQLLFYSVGIGQISSEVPQNLSASRPQDRQFILSSKKLLLSDSGFYLCALARGFSTDTQYFGPGTRLTVL.

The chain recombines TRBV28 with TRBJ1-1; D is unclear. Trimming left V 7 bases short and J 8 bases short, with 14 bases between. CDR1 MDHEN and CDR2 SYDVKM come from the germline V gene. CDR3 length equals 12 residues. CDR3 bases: TGTGCCAGCACCAGAAATAGCCTAGAAGCTTTCTTT. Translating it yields CASTRNSLEAFF. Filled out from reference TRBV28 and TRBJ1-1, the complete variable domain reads DVKVTQSSRYLVKRTGEKVFLECVQDMDHENMFWYRQDPGLGLRLIYFSYDVKMKEKGDIPEGYSVSREKKERFSLILESASTNQTSMYLCASTRNSLEAFFGQGTRLTVV.

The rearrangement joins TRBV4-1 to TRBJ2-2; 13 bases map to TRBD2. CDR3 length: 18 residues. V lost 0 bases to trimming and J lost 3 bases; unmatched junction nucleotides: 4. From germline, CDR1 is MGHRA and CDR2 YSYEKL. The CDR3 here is CASSQDRLAGGDTGELFF. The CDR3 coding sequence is TGCGCCAGCAGCCAAGATAGACTAGCGGGGGGAGACACCGGGGAGCTGTTTTTT.

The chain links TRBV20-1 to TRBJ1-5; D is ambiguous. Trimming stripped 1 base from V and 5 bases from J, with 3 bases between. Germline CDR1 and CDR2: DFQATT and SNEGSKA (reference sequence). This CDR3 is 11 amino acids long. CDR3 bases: TGCAGTGCTAGAGGGGATCAGCCCCAGCATTTT. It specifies CSARGDQPQHF.

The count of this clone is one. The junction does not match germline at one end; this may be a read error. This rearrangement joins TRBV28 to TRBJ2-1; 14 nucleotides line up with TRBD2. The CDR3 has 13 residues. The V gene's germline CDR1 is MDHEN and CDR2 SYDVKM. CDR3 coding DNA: TGTGCCAGCAGCCGGACTAGCGGGGGGCCCCCGCTCTTC. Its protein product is CASSRTSGGPPLF.